This T cell receptor (beta chain) was obtained from a study of T cell repertoires in cytomegalovirus infection (dated by TCRdb to between 2018 and 2021). In the study overall: The HLA type of each donor mattered for the analysis, because public TCR beta signatures pointed to carriage of CMV infection along with the matching HLA type.

This clonotype was recorded at least ten times. Its antigen target is currently unknown. No base-level quality is on record; no much larger clone is a single base apart. Paper-wide results and their limitations: Cumulative frequency of public TCR beta family members discriminated carriers of CMV infection plus the relevant HLA type in this cohort and an independent approximately 370-donor cohort. The ex vivo response was dominated by HLA-C-restricted CMV-specific TCR beta clonotypes, which also provided the single most frequent clonotype in two of eight donors.

The instrument given in TCRdb is Illumina HiSeq 1500. Clones were called with MiXCR by TCRdb after fastp trimmed the public reads at Q25, and only in-frame beta chains were retained. Each CDR3 protein appears once, grouped with its most common genes and DNA. A total of hundreds of thousands of distinct CDR3 sequences appear in this sample, about a sixth of them only once. The ten largest account for 12% of the sample. The germline V gene sets CDR1 to SNHLY and CDR2 to FYNNEI. Trimming takes 7 bases from V and 0 bases from J, and the germline ends sit 10 bases apart. The CDR3 spans 13 residues, from the cysteine through the phenylalanine. Only the CDR3 portion is preserved as DNA: 39 bases, with reading frame beginning at the first base.

The sample consisted of PBMCs. In this chain, TRBV2 is recombined with TRBJ2-7, with the D gene call left open. The sequence was obtained from a human donor in good health (CMV status not recorded). Some clones in this sample may be carry-over from other donors' samples. The CDR3 sequence is CASIPESSYEQYF. The bases read TGTGCCAGCATCCCCGAGAGCTCCTACGAGCAGTACTTC.